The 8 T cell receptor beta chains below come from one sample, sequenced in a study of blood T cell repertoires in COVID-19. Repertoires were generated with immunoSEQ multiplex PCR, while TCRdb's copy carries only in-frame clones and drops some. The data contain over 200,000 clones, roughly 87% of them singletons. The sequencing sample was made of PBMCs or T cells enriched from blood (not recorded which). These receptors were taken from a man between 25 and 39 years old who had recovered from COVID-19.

The CDR3 DNA reads as TGCAGCGCCGTCGACAGGGGCGATGAAAAACTGTTTTTT. Translating it yields CSAVDRGDEKLFF. This rearrangement joins TRBV29-1 to TRBJ1-4; the match to TRBD1 covers 8 bases. Germline V lookup: CDR1 SQVTM, CDR2 ANQGSEA. CDR3 length: 13 residues. V was pared by 7 bases and J by 6 bases, with 7 bases of the junction left unmatched.

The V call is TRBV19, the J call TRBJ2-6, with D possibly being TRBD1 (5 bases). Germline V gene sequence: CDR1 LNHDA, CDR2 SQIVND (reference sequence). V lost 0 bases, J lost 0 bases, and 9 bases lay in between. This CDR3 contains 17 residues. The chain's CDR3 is CASSIEQESSGANVLTF. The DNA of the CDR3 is TGTGCCAGTAGTATAGAACAGGAGAGCTCTGGGGCCAACGTCCTGACTTTC.

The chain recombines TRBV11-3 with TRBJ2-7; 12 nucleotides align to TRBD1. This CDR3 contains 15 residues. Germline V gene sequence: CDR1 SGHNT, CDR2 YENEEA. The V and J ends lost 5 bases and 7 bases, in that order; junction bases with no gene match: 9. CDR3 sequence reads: CASSPAGQGAGEQYF. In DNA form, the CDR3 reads TGTGCCAGCAGCCCAGCGGGACAGGGGGCTGGAGAGCAGTACTTC.

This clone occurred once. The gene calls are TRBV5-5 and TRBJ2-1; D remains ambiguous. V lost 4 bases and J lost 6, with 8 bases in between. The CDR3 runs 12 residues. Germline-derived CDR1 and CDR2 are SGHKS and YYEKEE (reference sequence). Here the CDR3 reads CASSITSNEQFF. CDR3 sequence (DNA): TGTGCCAGCAGCATAACAAGCAATGAGCAGTTCTTC.

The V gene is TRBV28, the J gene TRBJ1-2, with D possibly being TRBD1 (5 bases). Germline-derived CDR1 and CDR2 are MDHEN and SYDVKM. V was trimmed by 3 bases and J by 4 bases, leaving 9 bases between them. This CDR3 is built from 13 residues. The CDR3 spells CASSFSGGYGYTF. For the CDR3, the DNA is TGTGCCAGCAGTTTTTCGGGGGGCTATGGCTACACCTTC.

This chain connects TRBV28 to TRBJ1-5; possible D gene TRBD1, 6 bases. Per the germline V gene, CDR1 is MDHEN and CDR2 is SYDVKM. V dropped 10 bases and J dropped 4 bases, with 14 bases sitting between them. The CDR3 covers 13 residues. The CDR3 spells CAIRRGGNQPQHF. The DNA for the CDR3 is TGTGCCATCAGGAGGGGGGGAAATCAGCCCCAGCATTTT.

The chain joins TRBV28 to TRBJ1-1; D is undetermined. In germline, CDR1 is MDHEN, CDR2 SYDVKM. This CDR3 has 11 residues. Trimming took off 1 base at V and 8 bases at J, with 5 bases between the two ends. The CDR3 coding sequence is TGTGCCAGCAGTTTATACGGGGAAGCTTTCTTT. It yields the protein CASSLYGEAFF. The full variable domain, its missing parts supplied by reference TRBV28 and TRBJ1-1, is DVKVTQSSRYLVKRTGEKVFLECVQDMDHENMFWYRQDPGLGLRLIYFSYDVKMKEKGDIPEGYSVSREKKERFSLILESASTNQTSMYLCASSLYGEAFFGQGTRLTVV.

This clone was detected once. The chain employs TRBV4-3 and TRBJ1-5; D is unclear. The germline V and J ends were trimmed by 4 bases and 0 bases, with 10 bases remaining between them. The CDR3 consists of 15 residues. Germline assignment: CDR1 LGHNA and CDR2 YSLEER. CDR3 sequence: CASSLESSSNQPQHF. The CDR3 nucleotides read TGCGCCAGCAGCCTAGAGAGTTCTAGCAATCAGCCCCAGCATTTT.